Presented here are 5 T cell receptor beta chains from one specimen sequenced in a study of blood T cell repertoires in COVID-19. Only in-frame clones appear in the TCRdb table, and some are missing; sequencing was by immunoSEQ multiplex PCR. The data contain some 170,000 clones, 81% of them singletons. Sequencing used peripheral blood. The receptors were gathered from a man aged 55 to 70 with active or convalescent COVID-19.

A few counts support this clone. V and J are TRBV29-1 and TRBJ2-7; 8 bases agree with TRBD2. V lost 5 bases and J lost 6; bases outside the gene matches: 9. Germline loops: CDR1 SQVTM, CDR2 ANQGSEA. The CDR3 is 13 amino acids. The CDR3 DNA sequence: TGCAGCGTTTTAGCGGGATACCCTTCCGAGCAGTACTTC. Protein product: CSVLAGYPSEQYF.

The genes are TRBV24-1 and TRBJ1-5; no definite D call. Germline assignment: CDR1 KGHDR and CDR2 SFDVKD. CDR3 length: 12 residues. Trimming took 2 bases from V and 4 from J, leaving 2 bases between them. The CDR3 DNA sequence: TGTGCCACCAGTGATTCAAATCAGCCCCAGCATTTT. This translates into CATSDSNQPQHF.

The rearrangement uses TRBV3-1 (or the pseudogene TRBV3-2) and TRBJ1-5, with a weak D call TRBD1 (6 bases). Per germline, CDR1 LGHDT and CDR2 YNNKEL (reference sequence). With 4 bases removed from V and 2 bases from J, the gap between germline ends came to 12 bases. This CDR3 has 15 residues. The CDR3 DNA follows: TGTGCCAGCAGCCCCGGACAGTATGGCAATCAGCCCCAGCATTTT. This codes for CASSPGQYGNQPQHF.

V usage is TRBV12-3 or TRBV12-4 and J usage is TRBJ2-7; 8 nucleotides align to TRBD1. The CDR3 loop spans 13 amino acids. The J segment lost 6 bases and the V segment lost 6 bases, leaving 7 bases of the junction unmatched. The CDR3 DNA is TGTGCCAGCAGACCCGGACAGGGCAGCGAGCAGTACTTC. Translated: CASRPGQGSEQYF.

J is TRBJ1-2 and V is TRBV24-1; D is unresolved. With 2 bases removed from V and 8 bases from J, the gap between germline ends came to 14 bases. Germline CDR1 and CDR2: KGHDR and SFDVKD. This CDR3 has 14 amino acids. This chain's CDR3 is CATSDSQWARGYTF. CDR3 in DNA: TGTGCCACCAGTGATTCTCAGTGGGCGCGAGGCTACACCTTC.